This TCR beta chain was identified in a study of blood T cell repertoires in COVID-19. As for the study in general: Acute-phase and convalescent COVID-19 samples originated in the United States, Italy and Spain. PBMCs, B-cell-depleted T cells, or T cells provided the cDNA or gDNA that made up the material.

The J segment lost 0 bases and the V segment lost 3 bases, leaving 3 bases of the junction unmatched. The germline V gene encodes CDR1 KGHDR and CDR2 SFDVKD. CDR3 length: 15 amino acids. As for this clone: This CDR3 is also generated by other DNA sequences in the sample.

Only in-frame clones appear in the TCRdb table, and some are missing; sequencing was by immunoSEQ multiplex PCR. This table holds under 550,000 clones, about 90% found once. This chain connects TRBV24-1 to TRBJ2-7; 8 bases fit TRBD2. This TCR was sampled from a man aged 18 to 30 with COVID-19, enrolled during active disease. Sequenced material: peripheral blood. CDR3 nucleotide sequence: TGTGCCACCAGTGATCCCAGCGGGAGCTCCTACGAGCAGTACTTC. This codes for CATSDPSGSSYEQYF.